This is a list of T cell receptor beta chains from one sample in a study of shared clonotypes between healthy human individuals. Only in-frame clones appear in the TCRdb table, and some are missing; sequencing was by immunoSEQ multiplex PCR. In the table there are just over 2,000,000 clones, roughly 96% of which are singletons. The specimen was naive CD4+ T cells sorted from blood. The receptors here all came from a man between 18 and 29 years old in good health. The CDR3 runs from the conserved cysteine through the conserved F or W. D genes are given only for firm matches. Some rows mark clone size as missing; the rest say once, few, many or name a class of expanded clone.

d_call clone_size j_call v_call cdr3_length cdr3_nt cdr3_aa
. . TRBJ2-7 TRBV7-9 13 TGTGCCAGCAGCTTAGCGCTGGGCCTCGAGCAGTACTTC CASSLALGLEQYF
. . TRBJ1-4 TRBV7-9 15 TGTGCCAGCAGCGAGGGCTGGGGAACTAATGAAAAACTGTTTTTT CASSEGWGTNEKLFF
TRBD1 . TRBJ2-2 TRBV6-1 15 TGTGCCACGGGTGGTCGGACAGGGATTACCGGGGAGCTGTTTTTT CATGGRTGITGELFF
. . TRBJ2-1 TRBV28 14 TGTGCCAGCAATCTCCTCGGACGGGACAATGAGCAGTTCTTC CASNLLGRDNEQFF
. . TRBJ2-3 TRBV30 15 TGTGCCTGGAGTGGCTTCCGGCCGCTAGCGGATACGCAGTATTTT CAWSGFRPLADTQYF
. . TRBJ2-7 TRBV30 13 TGTGCCTGGAGCGCATTCAGCTCCTACGAGCAGTACTTC CAWSAFSSYEQYF
. once TRBJ2-2 TRBV6-5 14 TGTGCCAGCAGTTACGGCGGGAACACCGGGGAGCTGTTTTTT CASSYGGNTGELFF
. . TRBJ1-1 TRBV11-2 13 TGTGCCAGCAGCGTATCCCTGGGGACTGAAGCTTTCTTT CASSVSLGTEAFF
. . TRBJ1-1 TRBV6-1 13 TGTGCCAGCAGTGAATCAGTGAACACTGAAGCTTTCTTT CASSESVNTEAFF
. . TRBJ2-5 TRBV29-1 12 TGCAGCGTTGACAGGGCAACGGAGACCCAGTACTTC CSVDRATETQYF
TRBD2 . TRBJ2-5 TRBV29-1 15 TGCAGCGTTGAGGGCGGGAGGCCATCCCCACGTGCCCAGTACTTC CSVEGGRPSPRAQYF
. . TRBJ1-6 TRBV25-1 14 TGTGCCAGCTCTCAGAGCTCCTATAATTCACCCCTCCACTTT CASSQSSYNSPLHF
. . TRBJ1-2 TRBV6-5 12 TGTGCCAGCAGTCGACCCGAGGGGGGCTACACCTTC CASSRPEGGYTF
TRBD1 . TRBJ1-2 TRBV6-5 14 TGTGCCAGCAGTAACCGGGACAGGGTGTATGGCTACACCTTC CASSNRDRVYGYTF
. . TRBJ2-1 TRBV14 14 TGTGCCAGCAGCGTACGGTCTTTCTACAATGAGCAGTTCTTC CASSVRSFYNEQFF
TRBD1 . TRBJ2-7 TRBV27 14 TGTGCCAGCAGTCCATTGGACAGGGTAAACGAGCAGTACTTC CASSPLDRVNEQYF
TRBD2 . TRBJ2-7 TRBV2 14 TGTGCCAGCAGCGCGACTAGCTTGCGCTACGAGCAGTACTTC CASSATSLRYEQYF
. . TRBJ2-1 TRBV5-6 17 TGTGCCAGCAGCTTGCTCTCGGGGACCATCTCCTACAATGAGCAGTTCTTC CASSLLSGTISYNEQFF
TRBD1 . TRBJ1-1 TRBV6-5 14 TGTGCCAGCAGTTCCAGGGGGGGGAACACTGAAGCTTTCTTT CASSSRGGNTEAFF